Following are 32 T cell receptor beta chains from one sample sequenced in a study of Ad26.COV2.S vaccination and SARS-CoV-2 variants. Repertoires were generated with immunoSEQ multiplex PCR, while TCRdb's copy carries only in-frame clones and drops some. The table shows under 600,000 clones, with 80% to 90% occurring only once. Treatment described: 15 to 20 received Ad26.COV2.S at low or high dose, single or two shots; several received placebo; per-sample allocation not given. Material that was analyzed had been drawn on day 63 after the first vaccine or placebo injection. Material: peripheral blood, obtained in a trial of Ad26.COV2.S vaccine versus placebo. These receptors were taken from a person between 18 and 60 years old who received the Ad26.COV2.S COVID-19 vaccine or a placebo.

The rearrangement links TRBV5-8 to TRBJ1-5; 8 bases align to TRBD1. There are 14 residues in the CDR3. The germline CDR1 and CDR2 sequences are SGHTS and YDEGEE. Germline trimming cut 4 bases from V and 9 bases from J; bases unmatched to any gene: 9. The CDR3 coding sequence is TGTGCCAGCAGCGACAGGACAGGGCCGGGGCCCCAGCATTTT. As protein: CASSDRTGPGPQHF.

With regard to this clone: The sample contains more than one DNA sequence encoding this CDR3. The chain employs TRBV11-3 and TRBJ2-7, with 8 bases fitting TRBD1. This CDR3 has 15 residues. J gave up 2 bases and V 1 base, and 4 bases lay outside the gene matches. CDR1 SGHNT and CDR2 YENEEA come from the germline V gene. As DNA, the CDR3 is TGTGCCAGCAGCTTAGCGGGGACAGGACCCTACGAGCAGTACTTC. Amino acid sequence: CASSLAGTGPYEQYF.

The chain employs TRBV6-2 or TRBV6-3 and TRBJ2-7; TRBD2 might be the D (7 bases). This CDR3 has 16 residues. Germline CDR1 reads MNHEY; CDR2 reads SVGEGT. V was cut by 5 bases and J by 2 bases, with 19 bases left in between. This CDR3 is CASSLRWGGQPYEQYF. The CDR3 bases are TGTGCCAGCAGTCTTCGGTGGGGGGGCCAACCCTACGAGCAGTACTTC.

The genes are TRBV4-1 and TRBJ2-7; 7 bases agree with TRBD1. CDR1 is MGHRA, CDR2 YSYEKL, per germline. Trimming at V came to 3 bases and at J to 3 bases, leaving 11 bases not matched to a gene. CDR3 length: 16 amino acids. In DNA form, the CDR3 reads TGCGCCAGCAGCCAGGCTGCCGGACAGGCGCTCTACGAGCAGTACTTC. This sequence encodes CASSQAAGQALYEQYF.

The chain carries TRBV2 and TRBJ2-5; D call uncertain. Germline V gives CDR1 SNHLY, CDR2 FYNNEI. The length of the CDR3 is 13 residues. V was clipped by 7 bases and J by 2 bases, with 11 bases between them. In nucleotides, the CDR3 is TGTGCCAGCAAACACAGCCCACAAGAGACCCAGTACTTC. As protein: CASKHSPQETQYF.

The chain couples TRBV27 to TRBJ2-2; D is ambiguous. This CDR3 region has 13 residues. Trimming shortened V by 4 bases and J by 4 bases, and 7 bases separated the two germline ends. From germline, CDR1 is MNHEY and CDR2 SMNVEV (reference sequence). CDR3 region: CASSYVGTGELFF. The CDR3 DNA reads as TGTGCCAGCAGTTATGTGGGCACCGGGGAGCTGTTTTTT.

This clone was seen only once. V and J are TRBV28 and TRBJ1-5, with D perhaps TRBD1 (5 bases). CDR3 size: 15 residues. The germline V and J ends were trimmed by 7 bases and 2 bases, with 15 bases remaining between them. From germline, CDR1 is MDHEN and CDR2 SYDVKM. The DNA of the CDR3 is TGTGCCAGCACCCAGGGTGGAGGCGGCAATCAGCCCCAGCATTTT. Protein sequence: CASTQGGGGNQPQHF.

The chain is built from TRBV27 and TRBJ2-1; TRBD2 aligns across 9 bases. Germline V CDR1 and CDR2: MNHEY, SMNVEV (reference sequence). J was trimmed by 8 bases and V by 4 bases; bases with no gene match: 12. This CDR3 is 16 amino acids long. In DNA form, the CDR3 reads TGTGCCAGCAGTTCCGGGCTAGCGGGATTGGCCCATGAGCAGTTCTTC. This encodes CASSSGLAGLAHEQFF.

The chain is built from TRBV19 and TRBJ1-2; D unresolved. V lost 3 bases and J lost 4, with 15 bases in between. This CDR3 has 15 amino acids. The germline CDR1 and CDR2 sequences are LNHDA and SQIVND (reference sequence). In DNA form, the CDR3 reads TGTGCCAGTAGTATGACCGCCCAACCCCTCTATGGCTACACCTTC. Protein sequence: CASSMTAQPLYGYTF.

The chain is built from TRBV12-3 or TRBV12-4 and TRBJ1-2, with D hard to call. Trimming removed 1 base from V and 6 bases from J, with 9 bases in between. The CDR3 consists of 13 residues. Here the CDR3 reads CASSLVEKDGYTF. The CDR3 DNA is TGTGCCAGCAGTTTAGTTGAGAAGGATGGCTACACCTTC.

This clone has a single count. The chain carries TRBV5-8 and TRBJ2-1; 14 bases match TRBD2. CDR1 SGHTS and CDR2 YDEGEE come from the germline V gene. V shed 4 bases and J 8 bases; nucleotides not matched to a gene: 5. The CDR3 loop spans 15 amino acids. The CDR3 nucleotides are TGTGCCAGCAGCACCGGACTAGCGGGAGGTTATGAGCAGTTCTTC. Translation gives CASSTGLAGGYEQFF.

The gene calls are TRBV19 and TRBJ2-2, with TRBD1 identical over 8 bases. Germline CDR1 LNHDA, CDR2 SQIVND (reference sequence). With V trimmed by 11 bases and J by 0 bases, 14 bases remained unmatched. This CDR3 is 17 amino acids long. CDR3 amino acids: CAGTLGRTGPNTGELFF. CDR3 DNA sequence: TGTGCCGGGACTCTAGGCCGGACAGGGCCGAACACCGGGGAGCTGTTTTTT.

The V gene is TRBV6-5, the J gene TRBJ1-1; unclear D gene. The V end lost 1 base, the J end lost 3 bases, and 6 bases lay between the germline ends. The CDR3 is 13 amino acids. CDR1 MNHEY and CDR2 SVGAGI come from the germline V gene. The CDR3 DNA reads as TGTGCCAGCAGTTACTGGGCCTACACTGAAGCTTTCTTT. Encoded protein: CASSYWAYTEAFF.

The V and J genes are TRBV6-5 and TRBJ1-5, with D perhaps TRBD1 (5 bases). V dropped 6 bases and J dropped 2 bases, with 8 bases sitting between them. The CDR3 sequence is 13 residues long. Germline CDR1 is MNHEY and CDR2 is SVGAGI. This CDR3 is CASRGGGNQPQHF. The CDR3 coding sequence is TGTGCCAGCAGGGGGGGTGGCAATCAGCCCCAGCATTTT.

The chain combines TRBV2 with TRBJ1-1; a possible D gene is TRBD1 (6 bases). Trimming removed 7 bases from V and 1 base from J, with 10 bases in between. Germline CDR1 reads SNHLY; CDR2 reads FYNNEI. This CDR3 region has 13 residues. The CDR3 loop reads CASTGTTNTEAFF. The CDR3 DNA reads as TGTGCCAGCACAGGGACAACGAACACTGAAGCTTTCTTT. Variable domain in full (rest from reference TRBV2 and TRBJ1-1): EPEVTQTPSHQVTQMGQEVILRCVPISNHLYFYWYRQILGQKVEFLVSFYNNEISEKSEIFDDQFSVERPDGSNFTLKIRSTKLEDSAMYFCASTGTTNTEAFFGQGTRLTVV.

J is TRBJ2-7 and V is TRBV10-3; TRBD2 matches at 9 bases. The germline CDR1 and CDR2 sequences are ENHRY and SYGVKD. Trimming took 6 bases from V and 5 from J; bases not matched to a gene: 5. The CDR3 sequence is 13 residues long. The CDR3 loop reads CAISPSGTNEQYF. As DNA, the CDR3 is TGTGCCATCAGCCCTAGCGGGACAAACGAGCAGTACTTC.

The CDR3 sequence is CASSQNLAGLGRQFF. The DNA for the CDR3 is TGTGCCAGCAGCCAAAACCTAGCGGGATTGGGTAGGCAGTTCTTC. The chain uses TRBV3-1 (or the pseudogene TRBV3-2) and TRBJ2-1; 9 bases are a match to TRBD2. There are 15 residues in the CDR3. V shed 2 bases and J 12 bases; nucleotides not matched to a gene: 11. CDR1 and CDR2 from the germline V gene are LGHDT and YNNKEL (reference sequence).

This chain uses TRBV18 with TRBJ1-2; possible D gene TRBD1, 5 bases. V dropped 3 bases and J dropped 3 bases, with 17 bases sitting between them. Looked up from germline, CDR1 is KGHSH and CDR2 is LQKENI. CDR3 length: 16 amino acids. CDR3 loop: CASSPATPGTDYGYTF. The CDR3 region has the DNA TGTGCCAGCTCACCGGCGACACCCGGGACGGACTATGGCTACACCTTC. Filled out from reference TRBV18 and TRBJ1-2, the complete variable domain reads NAGVMQNPRHLVRRRGQEARLRCSPMKGHSHVYWYRQLPEEGLKFMVYLQKENIIDESGMPKERFSAEFPKEGPSILRIQQVVRGDSAAYFCASSPATPGTDYGYTFGSGTRLTVV.

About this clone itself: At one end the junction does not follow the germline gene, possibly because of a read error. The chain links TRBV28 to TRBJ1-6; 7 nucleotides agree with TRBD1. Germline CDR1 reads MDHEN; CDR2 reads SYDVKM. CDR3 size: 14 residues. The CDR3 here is CASSLLGSTGFRAF. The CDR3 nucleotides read TGTGCCAGCAGTTTATTAGGTTCGACAGGGTTCCGGGCATTT. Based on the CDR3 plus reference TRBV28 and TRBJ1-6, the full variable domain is DVKVTQSSRYLVKRTGEKVFLECVQDMDHENMFWYRQDPGLGLRLIYFSYDVKMKEKGDIPEGYSVSREKKERFSLILESASTNQTSMYLCASSLLGSTGFRAFGNGTRLTVT.

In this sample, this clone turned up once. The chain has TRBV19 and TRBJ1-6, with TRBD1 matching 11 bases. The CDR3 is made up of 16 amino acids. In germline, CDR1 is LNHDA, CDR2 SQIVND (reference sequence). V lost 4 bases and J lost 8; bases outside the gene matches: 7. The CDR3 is CASSTNRDRGYSPLHF. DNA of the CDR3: TGTGCCAGTAGTACCAACCGGGACAGGGGGTATTCACCCCTCCACTTT.

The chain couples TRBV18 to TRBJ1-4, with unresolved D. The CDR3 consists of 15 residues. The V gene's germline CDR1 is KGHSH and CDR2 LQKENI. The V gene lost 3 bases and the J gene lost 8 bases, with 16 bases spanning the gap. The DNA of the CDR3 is TGTGCCAGCTCACCCCAGGAGTCAGTAAGGGAAAAACTGTTTTTT. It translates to CASSPQESVREKLFF.

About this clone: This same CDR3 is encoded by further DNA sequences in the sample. This CDR3 is CASSFGGATEAFF. The CDR3 nucleotides read TGTGCCAGCAGTTTCGGAGGGGCAACTGAAGCTTTCTTT. The gene calls are TRBV27 and TRBJ1-1; D is perhaps TRBD1 (5 bases). The V gene's germline CDR1 is MNHEY and CDR2 SMNVEV (reference sequence). Trimming removed 3 bases at V and 5 bases at J, with 10 bases between. This CDR3 has 13 residues.

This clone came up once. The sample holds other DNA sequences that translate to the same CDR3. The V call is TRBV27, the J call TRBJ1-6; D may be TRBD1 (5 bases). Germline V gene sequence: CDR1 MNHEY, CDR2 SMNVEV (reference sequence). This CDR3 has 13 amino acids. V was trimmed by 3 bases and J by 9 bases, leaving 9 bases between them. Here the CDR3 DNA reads TGTGCCAGCAGTTTTCGGGGCAGTTCACCCCTCCACTTT. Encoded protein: CASSFRGSSPLHF.

CDR3 sequence: CASSLFDSEGTEAFF. CDR3 bases: TGTGCCAGCTCACTTTTCGACTCCGAGGGCACTGAAGCTTTCTTT. The rearrangement links TRBV18 to TRBJ1-1; unclear D gene. Germline V CDR1 and CDR2: KGHSH, LQKENI. The CDR3 sequence is 15 residues long. The ends were cut back, 4 bases at V and 4 bases at J, with 16 bases in the middle.

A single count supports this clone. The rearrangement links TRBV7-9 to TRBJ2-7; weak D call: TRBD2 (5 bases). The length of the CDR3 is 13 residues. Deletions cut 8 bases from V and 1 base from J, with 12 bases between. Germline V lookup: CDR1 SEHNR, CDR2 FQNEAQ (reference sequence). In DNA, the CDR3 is TGTGCCAGCCAAGTTGGGGAGTCCTACGAGCAGTACTTC. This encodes CASQVGESYEQYF. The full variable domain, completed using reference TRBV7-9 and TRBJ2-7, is DTGVSQNPRHKITKRGQNVTFRCDPISEHNRLYWYRQTLGQGPEFLTYFQNEAQLEKSRLLSDRFSAERPKGSFSTLEIQRTEQGDSAMYLCASQVGESYEQYFGPGTRLTVT.

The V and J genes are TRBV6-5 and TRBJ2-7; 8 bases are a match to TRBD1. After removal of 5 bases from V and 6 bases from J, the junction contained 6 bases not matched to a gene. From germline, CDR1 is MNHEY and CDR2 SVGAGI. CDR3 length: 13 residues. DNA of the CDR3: TGTGCCAGCAGTAGAGGACAGGGCACCGAGCAGTACTTC. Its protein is CASSRGQGTEQYF.

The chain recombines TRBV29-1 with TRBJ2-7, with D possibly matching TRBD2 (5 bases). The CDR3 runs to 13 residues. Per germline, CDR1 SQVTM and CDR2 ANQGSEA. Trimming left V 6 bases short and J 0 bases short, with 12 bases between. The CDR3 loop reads CSVLPGNSYEQYF. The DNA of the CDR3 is TGCAGCGTCCTACCCGGGAACTCCTACGAGCAGTACTTC.

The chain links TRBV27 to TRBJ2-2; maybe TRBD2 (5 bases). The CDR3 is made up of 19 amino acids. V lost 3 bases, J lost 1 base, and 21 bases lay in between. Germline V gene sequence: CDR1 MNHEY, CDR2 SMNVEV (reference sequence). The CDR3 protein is CASSFFIGTRDWNTGELFF. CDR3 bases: TGTGCCAGCAGTTTTTTTATCGGTACGAGGGATTGGAACACCGGGGAGCTGTTTTTT.

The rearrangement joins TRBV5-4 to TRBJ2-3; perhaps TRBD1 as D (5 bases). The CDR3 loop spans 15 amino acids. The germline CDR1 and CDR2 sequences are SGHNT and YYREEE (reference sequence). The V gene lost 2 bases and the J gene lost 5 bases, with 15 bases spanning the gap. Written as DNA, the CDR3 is TGTGCCAGCAGCTTAGGGGTCTTTCCCCAAGATACGCAGTATTTT. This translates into CASSLGVFPQDTQYF.

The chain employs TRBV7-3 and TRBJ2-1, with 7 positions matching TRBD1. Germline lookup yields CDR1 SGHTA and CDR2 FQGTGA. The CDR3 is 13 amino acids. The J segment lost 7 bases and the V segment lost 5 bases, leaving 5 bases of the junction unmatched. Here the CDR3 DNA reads TGTGCCAGCAGCCAACAGGGGTTGAATGAGCAGTTCTTC. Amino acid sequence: CASSQQGLNEQFF.

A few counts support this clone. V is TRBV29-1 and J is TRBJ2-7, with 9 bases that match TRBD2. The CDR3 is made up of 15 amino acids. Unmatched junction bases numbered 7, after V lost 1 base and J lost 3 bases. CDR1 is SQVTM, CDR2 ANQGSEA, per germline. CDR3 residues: CSVEGRREGHYEQYF. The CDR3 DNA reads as TGCAGCGTTGAAGGTAGGCGGGAGGGGCACTACGAGCAGTACTTC.

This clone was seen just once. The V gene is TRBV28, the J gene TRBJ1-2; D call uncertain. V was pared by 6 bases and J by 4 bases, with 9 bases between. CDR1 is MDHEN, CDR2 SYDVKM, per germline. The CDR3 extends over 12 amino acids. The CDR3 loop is CASRVDFYGYTF. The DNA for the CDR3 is TGTGCCAGCAGGGTAGATTTCTATGGCTACACCTTC.